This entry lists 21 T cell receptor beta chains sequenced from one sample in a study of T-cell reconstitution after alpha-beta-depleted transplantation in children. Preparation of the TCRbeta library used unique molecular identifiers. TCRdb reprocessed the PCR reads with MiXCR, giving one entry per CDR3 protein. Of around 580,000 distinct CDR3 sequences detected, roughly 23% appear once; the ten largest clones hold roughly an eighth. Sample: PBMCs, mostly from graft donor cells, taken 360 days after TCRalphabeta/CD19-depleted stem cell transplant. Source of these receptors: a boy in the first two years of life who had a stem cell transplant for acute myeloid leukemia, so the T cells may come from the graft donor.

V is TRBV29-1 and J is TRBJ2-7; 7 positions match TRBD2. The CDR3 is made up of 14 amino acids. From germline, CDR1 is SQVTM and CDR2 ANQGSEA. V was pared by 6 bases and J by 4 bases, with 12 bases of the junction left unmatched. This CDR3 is CSVAGEEGGYEQYF. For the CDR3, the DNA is TGCAGCGTCGCCGGAGAAGAGGGAGGGTACGAGCAGTACTTC.

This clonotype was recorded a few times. Here the CDR3 DNA reads TGTGCCAGCAGCTCGCCGACGGACCGGACAGGGAAGTCCTACGAGCAGTACGTC. Its translation is CASSSPTDRTGKSYEQYV. The chain is built from TRBV12-3 or TRBV12-4 and TRBJ2-7, with TRBD1 matching 8 bases. Trimming removed 6 bases from V and 1 base from J; junction bases left unmatched: 17. The CDR3 is 18 amino acids.

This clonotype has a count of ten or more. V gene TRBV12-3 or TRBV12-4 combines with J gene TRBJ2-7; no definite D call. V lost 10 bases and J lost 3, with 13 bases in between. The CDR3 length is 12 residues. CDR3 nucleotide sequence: TGTGCCACAAGTAAGGTTGGCTACGAGCAGTACTTC. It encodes CATSKVGYEQYF.

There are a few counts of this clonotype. CDR3 DNA: TGTGCCAGCAGTTACCCGAAGGGTGGTTTGGTGAATGAGCAGTTCTTC. This codes for CASSYPKGGLVNEQFF. The chain joins TRBV6-5 to TRBJ2-1; D gene uncertain. With 2 bases removed from V and 7 bases from J, the gap between germline ends came to 18 bases. CDR3 length: 16 residues. The germline CDR1 and CDR2 sequences are MNHEY and SVGAGI.

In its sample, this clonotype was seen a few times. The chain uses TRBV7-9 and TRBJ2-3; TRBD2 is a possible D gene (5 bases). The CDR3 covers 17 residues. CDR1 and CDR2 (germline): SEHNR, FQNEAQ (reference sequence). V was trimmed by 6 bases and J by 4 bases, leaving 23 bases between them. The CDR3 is CASRPNRLRVLSDTQYF. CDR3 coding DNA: TGTGCCAGCAGACCCAATCGTCTGCGGGTGTTATCAGATACGCAGTATTTT.

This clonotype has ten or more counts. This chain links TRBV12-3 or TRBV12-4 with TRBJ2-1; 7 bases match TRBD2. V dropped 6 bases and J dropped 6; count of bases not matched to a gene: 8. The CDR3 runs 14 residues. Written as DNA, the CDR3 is TGTGCCAGCAGGACGGGGGGTCCTAGCAATGAGCAGTTCTTC. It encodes CASRTGGPSNEQFF.

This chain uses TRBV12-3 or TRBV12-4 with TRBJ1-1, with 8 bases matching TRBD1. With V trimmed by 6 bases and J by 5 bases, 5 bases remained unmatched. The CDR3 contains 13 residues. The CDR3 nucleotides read TGTGCCAGCAGCCTGACAGGGGAAACTGAAGCTTTCTTT. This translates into CASSLTGETEAFF.

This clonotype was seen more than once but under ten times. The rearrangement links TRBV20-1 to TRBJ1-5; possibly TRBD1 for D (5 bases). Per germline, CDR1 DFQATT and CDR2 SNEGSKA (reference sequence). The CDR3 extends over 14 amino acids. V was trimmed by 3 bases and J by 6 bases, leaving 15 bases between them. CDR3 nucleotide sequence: TGCAGTGCTAGGGGCGCAGGGAGTCGTCAGCCCCAGCATTTT. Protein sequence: CSARGAGSRQPQHF.

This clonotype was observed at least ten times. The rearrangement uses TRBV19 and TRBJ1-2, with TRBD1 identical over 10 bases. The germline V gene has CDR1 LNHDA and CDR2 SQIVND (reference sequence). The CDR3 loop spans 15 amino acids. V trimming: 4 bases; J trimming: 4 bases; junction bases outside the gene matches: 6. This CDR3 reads CASSSRDRGPYGYTF. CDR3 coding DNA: TGTGCCAGTAGTAGCCGGGACAGGGGTCCCTATGGCTACACCTTC.

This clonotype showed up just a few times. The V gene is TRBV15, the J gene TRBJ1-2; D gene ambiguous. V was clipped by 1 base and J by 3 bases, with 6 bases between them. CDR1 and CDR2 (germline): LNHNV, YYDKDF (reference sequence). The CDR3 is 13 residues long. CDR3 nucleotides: TGTGCCACCAGCAGAGGACGGGACTATGGCTACACCTTC. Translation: CATSRGRDYGYTF.

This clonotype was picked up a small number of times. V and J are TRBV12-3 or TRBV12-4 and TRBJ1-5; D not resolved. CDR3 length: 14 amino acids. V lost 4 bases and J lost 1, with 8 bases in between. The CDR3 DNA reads TGTGCCAGCAGTTCCCCGTGGAGCAATCAGCCCCAGCATTTT. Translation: CASSSPWSNQPQHF.

The CDR3 DNA reads TGTGCCAGCAGCCAAGTCATAGGGCGAGAGACCCAGTACTTC. It yields the protein CASSQVIGRETQYF. This sequence joins TRBV3-1 and TRBJ2-5, with unresolved D. CDR3 length: 14 amino acids. From germline, CDR1 is LGHDT and CDR2 YNNKEL (reference sequence). V gave up 1 base and J gave up 4 bases, with 10 bases separating them.

The CDR3 reads CASSDSQGATNEKLFF. The CDR3 coding sequence is TGTGCCAGCAGCGACTCCCAGGGGGCTACTAATGAAAAACTGTTTTTT. The J gene is TRBJ1-4, the V gene TRBV7-9, with TRBD1 matching 8 bases. This CDR3 comprises 16 residues. Trimming at V came to 5 bases and at J to 2 bases, leaving 7 bases not matched to a gene. CDR1 is SEHNR and CDR2 is FQNEAQ in the germline V gene (reference sequence).

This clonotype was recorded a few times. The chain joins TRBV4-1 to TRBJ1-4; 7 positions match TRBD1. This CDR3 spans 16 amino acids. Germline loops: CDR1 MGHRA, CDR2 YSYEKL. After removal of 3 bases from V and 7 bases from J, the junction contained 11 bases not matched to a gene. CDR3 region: CASSQRAGTAGEKLFF. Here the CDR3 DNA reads TGCGCCAGCAGCCAGAGGGCGGGGACAGCGGGTGAAAAACTGTTTTTT.

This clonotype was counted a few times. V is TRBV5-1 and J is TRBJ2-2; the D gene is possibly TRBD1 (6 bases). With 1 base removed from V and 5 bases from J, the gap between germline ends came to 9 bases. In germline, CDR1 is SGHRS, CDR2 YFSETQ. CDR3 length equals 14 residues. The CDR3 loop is CASSLTTGTGELFF. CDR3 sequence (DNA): TGCGCCAGCAGCTTGACTACAGGGACCGGGGAGCTGTTTTTT.

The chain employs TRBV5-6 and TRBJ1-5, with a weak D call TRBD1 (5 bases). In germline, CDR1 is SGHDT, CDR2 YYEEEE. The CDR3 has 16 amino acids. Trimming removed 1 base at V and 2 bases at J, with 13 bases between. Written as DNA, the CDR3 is TGTGCCAGCAGCTTGAGGGGCGGGGGAGGCAATCAGCCCCAGCATTTT. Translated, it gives CASSLRGGGGNQPQHF.

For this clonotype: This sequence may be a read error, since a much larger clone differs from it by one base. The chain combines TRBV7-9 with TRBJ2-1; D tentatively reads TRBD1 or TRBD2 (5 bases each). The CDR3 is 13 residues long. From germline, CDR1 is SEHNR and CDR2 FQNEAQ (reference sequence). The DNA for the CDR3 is TGTGCCAGCGGCTTCTCCGGGGCCAATGAGCAGTTCTTC. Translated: CASGFSGANEQFF.

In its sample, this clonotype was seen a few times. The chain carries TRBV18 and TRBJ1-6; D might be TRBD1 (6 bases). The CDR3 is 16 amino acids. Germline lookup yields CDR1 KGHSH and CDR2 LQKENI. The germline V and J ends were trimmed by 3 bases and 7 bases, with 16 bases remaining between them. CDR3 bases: TGTGCCAGCTCACCGGGCCTAACAGGGCTCAATTCACCCCTCCACTTT. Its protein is CASSPGLTGLNSPLHF.

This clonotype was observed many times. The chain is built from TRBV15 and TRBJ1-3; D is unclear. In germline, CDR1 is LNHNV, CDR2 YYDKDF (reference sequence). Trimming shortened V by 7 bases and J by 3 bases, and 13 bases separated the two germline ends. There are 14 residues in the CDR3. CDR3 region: CATTTRARGNTIYF. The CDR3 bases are TGTGCCACCACCACCCGGGCGCGTGGAAACACCATATATTTT.

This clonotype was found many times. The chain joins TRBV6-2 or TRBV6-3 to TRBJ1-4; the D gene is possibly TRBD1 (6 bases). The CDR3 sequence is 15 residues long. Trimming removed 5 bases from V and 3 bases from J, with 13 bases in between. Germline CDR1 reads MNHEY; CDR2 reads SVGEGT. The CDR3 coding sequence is TGTGCCAGCAGTACCACGGACAGTGCTAATGAAAAACTGTTTTTT. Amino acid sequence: CASSTTDSANEKLFF.

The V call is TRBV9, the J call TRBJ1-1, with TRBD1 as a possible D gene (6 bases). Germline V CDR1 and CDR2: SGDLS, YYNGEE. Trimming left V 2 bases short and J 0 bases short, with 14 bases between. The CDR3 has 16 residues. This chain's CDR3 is CASSVRDTTMNTEAFF. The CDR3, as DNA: TGTGCCAGCAGCGTCCGGGACACCACTATGAACACTGAAGCTTTCTTT.